The 9 T cell receptor beta chains below were found in one sample sequenced in a study of immune evolution from preneoplasia to lung adenocarcinoma. The assay was immunoSEQ multiplex PCR, and TCRdb's table has in-frame clones only and misses some. The table has roughly 35,000 clones, under 85% seen once. What was sequenced was FFPE invasive lung adenocarcinoma tissue. These receptors were obtained from a person in their sixties with lung adenocarcinoma.

This clone was recorded once. This chain joins TRBV5-5 and TRBJ1-2, with D uncertain. Germline V gene data show CDR1 as SGHKS and CDR2 as YYEKEE (reference sequence). This CDR3 region has 12 residues. With 0 bases removed from V and 6 bases from J, the gap between germline ends came to 6 bases. CDR3 coding DNA: TGTGCCAGCAGCTTGGACCGGGATGGCTACACCTTC. Amino acids: CASSLDRDGYTF.

This chain uses TRBV7-2 with TRBJ1-5, with 7 bases matching TRBD1. Germline CDR1 SGHTA, CDR2 FQGNSA. This CDR3 spans 13 amino acids. Trimming cost V 8 bases and J 2 bases; bases outside gene matches: 3. For the CDR3, the DNA is TGTGCCAGCGGGACAGTGGGCAATCAGCCCCAGCATTTT. It translates to CASGTVGNQPQHF.

This clone showed up just a few times. This sequence joins TRBV9 and TRBJ1-1; D not resolved. V lost 0 bases to trimming and J lost 5 bases, with 11 bases between them. The CDR3 covers 14 residues. Germline CDR1 and CDR2: SGDLS and YYNGEE. DNA of the CDR3: TGTGCCAGCAGCGTAGGCCTTGAGGGAACTGAAGCTTTCTTT. As protein: CASSVGLEGTEAFF.

The rearrangement links TRBV7-2 to TRBJ2-7, with D uncertain. The CDR3 runs to 14 residues. V lost 5 bases and J lost 0, with 11 bases in between. From germline, CDR1 is SGHTA and CDR2 FQGNSA. CDR3 in amino acids: CASSRDRSSYEQYF. The CDR3 coding sequence is TGTGCCAGCAGCCGCGATCGGAGCTCCTACGAGCAGTACTTC.

This clone appeared a single time. The chain links TRBV7-9 to TRBJ2-2; 7 bases are a match to TRBD2. There are 16 residues in the CDR3. Germline CDR1 and CDR2: SEHNR and FQNEAQ (reference sequence). Trimming cost V 5 bases and J 0 bases; bases outside gene matches: 6. The CDR3: CASSPKAGTNTGELFF. CDR3 in DNA: TGTGCCAGCAGCCCGAAAGCGGGAACGAACACCGGGGAGCTGTTTTTT.

The genes are TRBV7-2 and TRBJ2-7; the D is unclear. Trimming removed 0 bases from V and 3 bases from J, with 9 bases in between. The CDR3 is 14 residues long. Germline lookup yields CDR1 SGHTA and CDR2 FQGNSA. Written as DNA, the CDR3 is TGTGCCAGCAGCTTAGCGATCGAGCACTACGAGCAGTACTTC. Translated: CASSLAIEHYEQYF.

This chain uses TRBV2 with TRBJ1-1, with D maybe TRBD1 (5 bases). The germline CDR1 and CDR2 sequences are SNHLY and FYNNEI. V lost 4 bases and J 10 bases, leaving 10 bases between the germline ends. The CDR3 totals 11 residues. Here the CDR3 DNA reads TGTGCCAGCAGTGTAGGGACGGTAGCTTTCTTT. Residues: CASSVGTVAFF.

The gene calls are TRBV29-1 and TRBJ2-5; D uncertain. The CDR3 has 12 residues. The ends were cut back, 7 bases at V and 5 bases at J, with 14 bases in the middle. Per the germline V gene, CDR1 is SQVTM and CDR2 is ANQGSEA. The CDR3 DNA reads TGCAGCGGACACATCCTTGCGGAGACCCAGTACTTC. The encoded protein is CSGHILAETQYF.

This chain links TRBV9 with TRBJ2-1, with D tentatively TRBD2 (5 bases). CDR1 is SGDLS, CDR2 YYNGEE, per germline. V was trimmed by 0 bases and J by 0 bases, leaving 7 bases between them. The CDR3 loop spans 15 amino acids. CDR3: CASSVDTSSYNEQFF. CDR3 DNA sequence: TGTGCCAGCAGCGTAGATACTAGCTCCTACAATGAGCAGTTCTTC.